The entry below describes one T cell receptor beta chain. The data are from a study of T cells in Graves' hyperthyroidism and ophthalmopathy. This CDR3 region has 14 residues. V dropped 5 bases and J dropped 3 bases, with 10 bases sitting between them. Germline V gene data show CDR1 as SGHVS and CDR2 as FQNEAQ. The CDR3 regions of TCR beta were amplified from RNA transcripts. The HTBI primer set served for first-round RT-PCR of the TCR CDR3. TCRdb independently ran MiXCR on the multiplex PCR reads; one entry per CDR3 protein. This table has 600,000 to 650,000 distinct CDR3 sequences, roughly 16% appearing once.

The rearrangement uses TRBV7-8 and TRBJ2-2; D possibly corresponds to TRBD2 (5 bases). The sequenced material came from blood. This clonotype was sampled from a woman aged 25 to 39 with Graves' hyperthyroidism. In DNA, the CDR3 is TGTGCCAGCAGCCCCCCGGACTACACCGGGGAGCTGTTTTTT. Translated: CASSPPDYTGELFF.